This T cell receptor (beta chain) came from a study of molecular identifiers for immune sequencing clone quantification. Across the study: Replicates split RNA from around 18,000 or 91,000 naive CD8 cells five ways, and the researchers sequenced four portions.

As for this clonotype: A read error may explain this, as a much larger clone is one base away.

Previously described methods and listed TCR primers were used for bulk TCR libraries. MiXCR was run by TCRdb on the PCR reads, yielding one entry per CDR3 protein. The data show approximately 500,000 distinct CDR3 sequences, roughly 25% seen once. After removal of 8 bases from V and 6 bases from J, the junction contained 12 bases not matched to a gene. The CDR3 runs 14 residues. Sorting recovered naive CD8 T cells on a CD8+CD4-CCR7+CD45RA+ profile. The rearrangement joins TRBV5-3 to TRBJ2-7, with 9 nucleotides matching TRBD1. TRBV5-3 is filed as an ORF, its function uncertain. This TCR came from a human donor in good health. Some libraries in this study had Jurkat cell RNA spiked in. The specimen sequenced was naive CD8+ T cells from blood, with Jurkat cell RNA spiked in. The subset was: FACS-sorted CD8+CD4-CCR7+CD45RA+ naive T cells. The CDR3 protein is CASSSGQGWGEQYF. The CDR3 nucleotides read TGTGCCAGCAGTTCCGGACAGGGGTGGGGCGAGCAGTACTTC.